The following is a T cell receptor (beta chain) sequence with its context. The PCR used 60 Vbeta and 13 Jbeta primers. Some clones are missing from TCRdb's copy, which holds only in-frame ones; the method was immunoSEQ multiplex PCR. The profile shows approximately 210,000 clones, more than 60% of them singletons. This specimen comes from a study of cytomegalovirus exposure and HLA in healthy donors. V lost 0 bases and J 7 bases, leaving 11 bases between the germline ends. Germline CDR1 SGHRS, CDR2 YFSETQ. The CDR3 extends over 14 amino acids. The sample was PBMCs. This receptor was obtained from a woman in her 30s in good health and CMV-seropositive. The chain combines TRBV5-1 with TRBJ2-1; the D gene is possibly TRBD2 (6 bases). The CDR3 spells CASSLVPGENEQFF. CDR3 nucleotides: TGCGCCAGCAGCTTGGTTCCGGGGGAGAATGAGCAGTTCTTC.